This T cell receptor beta chain emerged from a study of molecular identifiers for immune sequencing clone quantification. Overall study findings and caveats: Naive cells had under 1% of molecules in clones above 20 RNA copies, effectors over 99%.

A single record per CDR3 protein comes from TCRdb applying MiXCR to the PCR reads. The sample consists of 250,000 to 350,000 distinct CDR3 sequences, about 21% of them appearing once. This clonotype was observed a few times. What it recognizes is unknown. The germline V gene has CDR1 SEHNR and CDR2 FQNEAQ (reference sequence). Trimming shortened V by 4 bases and J by 2 bases, and 18 bases separated the two germline ends. There are 16 residues in the CDR3. The genes are TRBV7-9 and TRBJ2-7; D tentatively fits TRBD1 or TRBD2 (7 bases each). This clonotype originated in a human donor in good health. Some libraries in this study had Jurkat cell RNA spiked in. The sequencing sample was made of naive CD8+ T cells from blood, with Jurkat cell RNA spiked in. Subset in this sample: FACS-sorted CD8+CD4-CCR7+CD45RA+ naive T cells. CDR3 DNA sequence: TGTGCCAGCAGCTCCGCGGGGGCAGGGGGACCCTACGAGCAGTACTTC. Protein product: CASSSAGAGGPYEQYF.